This TCR beta chain was sequenced during a study of CD8+CD57+ T cells in acquired aplastic anemia. Across the study: Quantities of DNA derived from sorted CD4+ and CD8+ cells averaged approximately 3 ug. Study observations and caveats: Controls and patients did not differ significantly in CD8+ Simpson's diversity.

Concerning this clonotype: Antigen: not known.

Before being chosen for sequencing, patients had shown CD8+CD57+ cell expansion by flow cytometry. All patients had severe acquired aplastic anemia. Trimming removed 2 bases from V and 9 bases from J, with 10 bases in between. The CDR3 contains 13 residues. The germline V gene encodes CDR1 SGHTA and CDR2 FQGNSA. Genomic DNA constituted the template upon which TCR beta VDJ and CDR3 profiling was performed. Each CDR3 protein is one row after TCRdb ran MiXCR on the reads. The data show 200,000 to 300,000 distinct CDR3 sequences, more than 40% seen once. The chain is built from TRBV7-2 and TRBJ2-2, with no clear D. Sequences were obtained from sorted CD4+, CD8+, or CD8+CD57+ T cells (not recorded which) from PBMCs. This receptor was obtained from a human donor with aplastic anemia. This CDR3 is CASSLPAIRELFF. The DNA for the CDR3 is TGTGCCAGCAGCTTACCGGCAATCCGGGAGCTGTTTTTT. Filled out from reference TRBV7-2 and TRBJ2-2, the complete variable domain reads GAGVSQSPSNKVTEKGKDVELRCDPISGHTALYWYRQSLGQGLEFLIYFQGNSAPDKSGLPSDRFSAERTGGSVSTLTIQRTQQEDSAVYLCASSLPAIRELFFGEGSRLTVL.